This note documents a single T cell receptor beta chain sequence. Its antigen is not identified. This entry is derived from a study of T-cell memory formation after mild COVID-19. Study details: For the most part, TCR clusters were specific to one donor. Study outcomes and limitations: Clones which contracted sat mainly in CM and EM if CD4+, and in EMRA if CD8+. Day 15 to 85 contracting clones showed balanced CD4/CD8; day 15 to 37 expanders favored CD4+.

The germline gives CDR1 SGHTA, CDR2 FQGNSA. CDR3 size: 18 residues. The V and J ends lost 5 bases and 7 bases respectively, with 27 bases between them. TCRdb ran MiXCR on the 5' RACE reads and lists one entry per CDR3 protein. This sample has a few hundred thousand distinct CDR3 sequences, with around a sixth found just once. This rearrangement joins TRBV7-2 to TRBJ1-5; D is perhaps TRBD1 (5 bases). This TCR came from a young man who had mild COVID-19 (a few samples of this study predate the infection). Cell type and time point are not known. Sequencing was performed on PBMCs or a T cell subset sorted from them (not recorded which). The CDR3 loop is CASSPRGSATGFRQPQHF. The CDR3 nucleotides read TGTGCCAGCAGCCCAAGGGGTTCGGCGACGGGCTTTCGACAGCCCCAGCATTTT.